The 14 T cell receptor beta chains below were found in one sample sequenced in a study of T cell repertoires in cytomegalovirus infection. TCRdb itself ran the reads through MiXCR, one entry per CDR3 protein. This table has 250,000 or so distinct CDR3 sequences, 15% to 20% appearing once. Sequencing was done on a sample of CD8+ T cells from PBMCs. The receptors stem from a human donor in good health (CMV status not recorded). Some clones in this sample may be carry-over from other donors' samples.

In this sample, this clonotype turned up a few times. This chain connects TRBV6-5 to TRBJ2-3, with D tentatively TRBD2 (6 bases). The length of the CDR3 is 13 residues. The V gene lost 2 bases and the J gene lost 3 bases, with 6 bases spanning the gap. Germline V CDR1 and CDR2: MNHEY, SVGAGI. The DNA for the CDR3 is TGTGCCAGCAGTTACGCGGGAACAGATACGCAGTATTTT. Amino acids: CASSYAGTDTQYF.

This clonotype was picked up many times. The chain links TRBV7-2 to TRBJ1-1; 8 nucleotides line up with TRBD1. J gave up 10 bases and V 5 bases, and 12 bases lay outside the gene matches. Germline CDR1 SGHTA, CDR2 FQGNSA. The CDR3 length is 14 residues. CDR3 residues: CASSPNQGAQVAFF. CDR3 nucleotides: TGTGCCAGCAGCCCCAACCAGGGGGCGCAGGTAGCTTTCTTT.

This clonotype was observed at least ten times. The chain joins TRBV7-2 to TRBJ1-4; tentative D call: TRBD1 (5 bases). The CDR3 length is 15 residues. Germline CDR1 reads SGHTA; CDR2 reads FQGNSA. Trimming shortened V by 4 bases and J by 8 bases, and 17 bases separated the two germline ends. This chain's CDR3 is CASSSTTGTREKLFF. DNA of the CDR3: TGTGCCAGCAGCTCAACCACAGGAACGAGGGAAAAACTGTTTTTT.

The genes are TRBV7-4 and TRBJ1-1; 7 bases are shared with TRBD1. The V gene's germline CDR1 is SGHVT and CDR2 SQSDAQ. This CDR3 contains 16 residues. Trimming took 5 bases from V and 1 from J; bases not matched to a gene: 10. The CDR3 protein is CASSPLIQGRNTEAFF. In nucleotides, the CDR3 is TGTGCCAGCAGCCCGCTGATACAGGGGAGGAACACTGAAGCTTTCTTT.

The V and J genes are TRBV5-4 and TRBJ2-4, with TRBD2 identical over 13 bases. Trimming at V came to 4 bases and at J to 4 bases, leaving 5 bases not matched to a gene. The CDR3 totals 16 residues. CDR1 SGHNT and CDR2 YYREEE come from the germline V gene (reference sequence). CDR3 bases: TGTGCCAGCAGCGCGGGACTAGCGGGGTTAAAAAACATTCAGTACTTC. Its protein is CASSAGLAGLKNIQYF.

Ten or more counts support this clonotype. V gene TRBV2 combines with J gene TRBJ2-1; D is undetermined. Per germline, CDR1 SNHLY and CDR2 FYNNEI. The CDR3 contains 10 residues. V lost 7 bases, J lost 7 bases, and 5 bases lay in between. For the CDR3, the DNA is TGTGCCAGCATTGGGAATGAGCAGTTCTTC. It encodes CASIGNEQFF. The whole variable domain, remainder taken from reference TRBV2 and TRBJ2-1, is EPEVTQTPSHQVTQMGQEVILRCVPISNHLYFYWYRQILGQKVEFLVSFYNNEISEKSEIFDDQFSVERPDGSNFTLKIRSTKLEDSAMYFCASIGNEQFFGPGTRLTVL.

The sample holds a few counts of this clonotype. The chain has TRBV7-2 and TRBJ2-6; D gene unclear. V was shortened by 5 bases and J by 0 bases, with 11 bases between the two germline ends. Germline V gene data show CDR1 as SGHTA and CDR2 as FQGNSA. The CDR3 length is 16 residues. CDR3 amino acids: CASSEEQPSGANVLTF. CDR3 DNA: TGTGCCAGCAGCGAGGAACAGCCCTCTGGGGCCAACGTCCTGACTTTC. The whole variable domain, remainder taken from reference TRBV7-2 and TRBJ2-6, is GAGVSQSPSNKVTEKGKDVELRCDPISGHTALYWYRQSLGQGLEFLIYFQGNSAPDKSGLPSDRFSAERTGGSVSTLTIQRTQQEDSAVYLCASSEEQPSGANVLTFGAGSRLTVL.

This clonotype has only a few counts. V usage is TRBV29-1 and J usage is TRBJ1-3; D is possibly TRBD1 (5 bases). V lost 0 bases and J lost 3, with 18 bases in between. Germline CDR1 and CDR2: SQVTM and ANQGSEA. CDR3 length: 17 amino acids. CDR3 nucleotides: TGCAGCGTTGAAGAGCCCAGGGTCTCTCCTCTTGGAAACACCATATATTTT. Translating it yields CSVEEPRVSPLGNTIYF.

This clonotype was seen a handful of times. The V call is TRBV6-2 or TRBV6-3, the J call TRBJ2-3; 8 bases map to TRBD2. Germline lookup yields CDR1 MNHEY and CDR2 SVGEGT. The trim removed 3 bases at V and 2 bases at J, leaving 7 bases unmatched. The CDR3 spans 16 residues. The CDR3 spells CASSYASGSPTDTQYF. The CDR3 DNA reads TGTGCCAGCAGTTATGCTAGCGGGTCCCCCACAGATACGCAGTATTTT.

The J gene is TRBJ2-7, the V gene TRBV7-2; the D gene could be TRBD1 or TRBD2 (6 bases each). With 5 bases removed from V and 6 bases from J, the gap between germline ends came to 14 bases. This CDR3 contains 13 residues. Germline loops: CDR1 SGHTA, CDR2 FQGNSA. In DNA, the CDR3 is TGTGCCAGCAGCCCCACACGGGGGCTCGAGCAGTACTTC. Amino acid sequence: CASSPTRGLEQYF.

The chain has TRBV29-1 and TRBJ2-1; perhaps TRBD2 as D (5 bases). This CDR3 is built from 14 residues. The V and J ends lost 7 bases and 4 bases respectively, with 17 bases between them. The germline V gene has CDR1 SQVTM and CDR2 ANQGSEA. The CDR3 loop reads CSGWTQNRYNEQFF. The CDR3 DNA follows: TGCAGCGGATGGACTCAAAACCGGTACAATGAGCAGTTCTTC.

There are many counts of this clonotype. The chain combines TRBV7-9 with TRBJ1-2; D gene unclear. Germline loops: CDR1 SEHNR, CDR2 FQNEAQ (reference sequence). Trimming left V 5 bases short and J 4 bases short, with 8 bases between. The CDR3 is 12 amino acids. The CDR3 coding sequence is TGTGCCAGCAGCGGAGGACTCTATGGCTACACCTTC. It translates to CASSGGLYGYTF.

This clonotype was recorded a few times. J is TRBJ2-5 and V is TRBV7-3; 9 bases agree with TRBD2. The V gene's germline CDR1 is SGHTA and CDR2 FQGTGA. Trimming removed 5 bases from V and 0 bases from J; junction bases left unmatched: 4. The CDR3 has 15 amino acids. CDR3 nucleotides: TGTGCCAGCAGCCCACTAGCGGGTAACCAAGAGACCCAGTACTTC. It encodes CASSPLAGNQETQYF.

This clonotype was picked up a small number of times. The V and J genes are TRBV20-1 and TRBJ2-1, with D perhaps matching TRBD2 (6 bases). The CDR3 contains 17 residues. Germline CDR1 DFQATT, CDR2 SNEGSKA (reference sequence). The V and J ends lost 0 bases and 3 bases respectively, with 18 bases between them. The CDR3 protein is CSARDGEGGVYYNEQFF. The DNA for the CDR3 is TGCAGTGCTAGAGATGGCGAAGGCGGGGTTTACTACAATGAGCAGTTCTTC.